This T cell receptor beta chain emerged from a study of cytomegalovirus exposure and HLA in healthy donors. Germline CDR1 is SGHRS and CDR2 is YFSETQ. The CDR3 consists of 14 residues. V shed 0 bases and J shed 1 base, with 5 bases lying between them. To note about this clone: Its antigen is still unknown.

The study, taken as a whole, reports: TCR beta chains associated with HLA were, in a later analysis, more clonally expanded than equally common others. 16,951 TCR beta sequences were associated with HLA alleles at 0.05 false discovery rate in a later analysis.

PCR employed 60 Vbeta and 13 Jbeta primers. Some clones are missing from TCRdb's copy, which holds only in-frame ones; the method was immunoSEQ multiplex PCR. The sample carries about 120,000 clones, over 75% recorded once. Sequencing input: PBMCs. The receptor comes from a man aged 40-49 years in good health and CMV-seropositive. This chain uses TRBV5-1 with TRBJ2-1; D gene unclear. CDR3: CASSLDTSYNEQFF. The CDR3 region has the DNA TGCGCCAGCAGCTTGGACACATCCTACAATGAGCAGTTCTTC.